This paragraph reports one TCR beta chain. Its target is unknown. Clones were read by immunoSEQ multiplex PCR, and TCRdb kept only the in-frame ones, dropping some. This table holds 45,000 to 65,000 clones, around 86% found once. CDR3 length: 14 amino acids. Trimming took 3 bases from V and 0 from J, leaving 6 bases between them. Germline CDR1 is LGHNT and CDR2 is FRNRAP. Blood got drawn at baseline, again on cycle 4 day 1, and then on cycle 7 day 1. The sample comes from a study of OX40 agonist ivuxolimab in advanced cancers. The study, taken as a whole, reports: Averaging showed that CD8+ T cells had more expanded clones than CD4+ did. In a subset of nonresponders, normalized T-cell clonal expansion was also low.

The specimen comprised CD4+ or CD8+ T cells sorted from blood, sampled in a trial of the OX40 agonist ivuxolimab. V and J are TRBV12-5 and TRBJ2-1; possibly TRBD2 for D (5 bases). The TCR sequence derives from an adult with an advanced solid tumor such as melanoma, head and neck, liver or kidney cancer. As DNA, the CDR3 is TGTGCTAGTGGTTTAGGGAGCTCCTACAATGAGCAGTTCTTC. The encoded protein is CASGLGSSYNEQFF.